This TCR beta chain emerged from a study of T cell repertoires in cytomegalovirus infection. Findings and caveats of the study: HLA-C-restricted CMV-specific TCR beta clonotypes prevailed in the ex vivo response.

Per the germline V gene, CDR1 is DFQATT and CDR2 is SNEGSKA (reference sequence). The junction had 9 bases not matched to a gene; V was cut back by 6 bases and J by 6 bases. The CDR3 is made up of 14 amino acids. Turning to this clonotype: The target antigen is unknown.

MiXCR, applied by TCRdb to the reads, yields one record per CDR3 protein. This repertoire shows just over 450,000 distinct CDR3 sequences, about 42% found once; its top ten account for 43%. V gene TRBV20-1 combines with J gene TRBJ2-1; 9 bases line up with TRBD2. This sample comprised cultured PBMCs, obtained from culture after CMV antigen stimulation. This receptor was identified in a human donor in good health (CMV status not recorded). Some clones in this sample may be carry-over from other donors' samples. In DNA form, the CDR3 reads TGCAGTGCCGGTCGACTAGCGGTTATCAATGAGCAGTTCTTC. Translated, it gives CSAGRLAVINEQFF.